A single sample is the source of the 9 T cell receptor beta chains below, sequenced in a study of blood T cells in healthy people across ages. Combining a sample-barcoded 5' primer with a J-beta primer mix, a second PCR ran for about 7 to 11 cycles. TCRdb used MiXCR to reprocess the 5' RACE reads, holding one entry per CDR3 protein. The sample lists about 650,000 distinct CDR3 sequences, about 50% occurring once. The sample was blood. All receptors derive from a woman aged 80 or older in good health.

The chain is built from TRBV25-1 and TRBJ2-1; 8 bases agree with TRBD1. TRBJ2-7 matches the DNA end more closely, so the J call is doubtful. The length of the CDR3 is 17 residues. The germline V gene encodes CDR1 MGHDK and CDR2 SYGVNS. Here the CDR3 reads CASSAGQDILPSNEQYF. The CDR3 region has the DNA TGTGCCAGCAGTGCGGGACAGGACATTCTCCCCTCCAATGAGCAGTACTTC.

As for this clonotype: This may stem from a read error, because a much larger clone lies one nucleotide away. The rearrangement links TRBV20-1 to TRBJ2-5, with 7 bases aligning to TRBD1. V lost 5 bases to trimming and J lost 4 bases; unmatched junction nucleotides: 7. Germline values: CDR1 DFQATT, CDR2 SNEGSKA (reference sequence). This CDR3 contains 13 residues. CDR3 protein: CSAVTGSPETQYF. CDR3 nucleotide sequence: TGCAGTGCTGTGACAGGGTCTCCAGAGACCCAGTACTTC.

Only a few counts were recorded for this clonotype. The J gene is TRBJ2-2, the V gene TRBV5-1, with D unresolved. Germline V gives CDR1 SGHRS, CDR2 YFSETQ. V lost 0 bases, J lost 5 bases, and 11 bases lay in between. This CDR3 has 15 amino acids. This chain's CDR3 is CASSLVLGGTGELFF. The CDR3 nucleotides read TGCGCCAGCAGCTTGGTTCTGGGTGGAACCGGGGAGCTGTTTTTT.

On this clonotype itself: A much larger clone differs from this one at a single base, so this may be a read error. The chain combines TRBV11-2 with TRBJ2-5; 9 bases agree with TRBD2. The V gene's germline CDR1 is SGHAT and CDR2 FQNNGV. With 2 bases clipped from V and 0 bases from J, the junction kept 4 bases outside the gene matches. The CDR3 contains 16 residues. The CDR3 spells CASSLRSGRNQETQYF. CDR3 DNA sequence: TGTGCCAGCAGCTTAAGAAGCGGGAGGAACCAAGAGACCCAGTACTTC. The variable domain in full, completed from reference TRBV11-2 and TRBJ2-5, reads EAGVAQSPRYKIIEKRQSVAFWCNPISGHATLYWYQQILGQGPKLLIQFQNNGVVDDSQLPKDRFSAERLKGVDSTLKIQPAKLEDSAVYLCASSLRSGRNQETQYFGPGTRLLVL.

The chain links TRBV6-2 or TRBV6-3 to TRBJ2-1; D might be TRBD1 or TRBD2, each matching 7 bases. Germline assignment: CDR1 MNHEY and CDR2 SVGEGT. The CDR3 has 14 residues. Trimming took 4 bases from V and 7 from J, leaving 14 bases between them. The DNA for the CDR3 is TGTGCCAGCAGTTCAGACAGGGAGGGTAATGAGCAGTTCTTC. Amino acid sequence: CASSSDREGNEQFF.

This clonotype has a handful of counts. This rearrangement joins TRBV21-1 to TRBJ1-5. TRBV21-1 is recorded as a pseudogene. The CDR3 totals 14 residues. The CDR3 protein is CASSKEVSNQPQHF. CDR3 nucleotides: TGTGCCAGCAGCAAGGAGGTTAGCAATCAGCCCCAGCATTTT.

The chain employs TRBV7-2 and TRBJ2-6; D remains ambiguous. Trimming stripped 1 base from V and 2 bases from J, with 6 bases between. Germline CDR1 and CDR2: SGHTA and FQGNSA. The CDR3 totals 15 residues. The CDR3 reads CASSLGATGANVLTF. The CDR3 coding sequence is TGTGCCAGCAGCTTAGGGGCGACTGGGGCCAACGTCCTGACTTTC.

The table lists this clonotype with many counts. CDR3 nucleotides: TGTGCCAGCAGTTCCCAGGGGATTGGCAATCAGCCCCAGCATTTT. It specifies CASSSQGIGNQPQHF. This sequence joins TRBV12-3 or TRBV12-4 and TRBJ1-5; D might be TRBD1 (6 bases). The CDR3 loop spans 15 amino acids. V was clipped by 4 bases and J by 2 bases, with 12 bases between them.

The chain carries TRBV9 and TRBJ2-1; perhaps D is TRBD1 or TRBD2 (5 bases each). Trimming took off 0 bases at V and 9 bases at J, with 19 bases between the two ends. The CDR3 totals 16 residues. Germline lookup yields CDR1 SGDLS and CDR2 YYNGEE. The CDR3 loop is CASSVDVGVTSSEQFF. DNA of the CDR3: TGTGCCAGCAGCGTAGACGTGGGGGTCACATCGAGTGAGCAGTTCTTC.